This TCR beta chain is from a study of T cells in Graves' hyperthyroidism and ophthalmopathy. The germline V gene encodes CDR1 SEHNR and CDR2 FQNEAQ (reference sequence). The CDR3 consists of 16 residues. J was trimmed by 6 bases and V by 6 bases; bases with no gene match: 12. The TCR beta CDR3 regions underwent amplification using RNA transcripts as the source. The HTBI primer set drove a first-round RT-PCR of the TCR CDR3. TCRdb used MiXCR to reprocess the multiplex PCR reads, holding one entry per CDR3 protein. The sample has 500,000 to 650,000 distinct CDR3 sequences, about 20% seen once. The clonotype originates from a man aged 40-50 years with Graves' ophthalmopathy. J is TRBJ2-2 and V is TRBV7-9; TRBD1 matches 8 bases. The sequenced material came from blood. In DNA, the CDR3 is TGTGCCAGCAGGGGGGGCCCGACAGGGGCGGCCGGGGAGCTGTTTTTT. Protein: CASRGGPTGAAGELFF. Drawing the rest from reference TRBV7-9 and TRBJ2-2, the complete variable domain is DTGVSQNPRHKITKRGQNVTFRCDPISEHNRLYWYRQTLGQGPEFLTYFQNEAQLEKSRLLSDRFSAERPKGSFSTLEIQRTEQGDSAMYLCASRGGPTGAAGELFFGEGSRLTVL.